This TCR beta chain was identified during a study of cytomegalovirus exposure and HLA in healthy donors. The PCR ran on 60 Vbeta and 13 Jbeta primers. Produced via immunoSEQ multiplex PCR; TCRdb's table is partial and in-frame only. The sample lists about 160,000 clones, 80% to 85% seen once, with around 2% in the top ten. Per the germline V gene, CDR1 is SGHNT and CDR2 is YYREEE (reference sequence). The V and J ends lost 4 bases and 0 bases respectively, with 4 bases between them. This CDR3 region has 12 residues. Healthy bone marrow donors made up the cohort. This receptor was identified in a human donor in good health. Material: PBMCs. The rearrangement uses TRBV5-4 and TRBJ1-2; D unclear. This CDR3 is CASSPSNYGYTF. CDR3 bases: TGTGCCAGCAGCCCTTCTAACTATGGCTACACCTTC. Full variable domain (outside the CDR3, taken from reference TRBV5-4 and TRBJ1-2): ETGVTQSPTHLIKTRGQQVTLRCSSQSGHNTVSWYQQALGQGPQFIFQYYREEENGRGNFPPRFSGLQFPNYSSELNVNALELDDSALYLCASSPSNYGYTFGSGTRLTVV.